The 9 T cell receptor beta chains reported below all come from one sample, sequenced in a study of beta chain features in type 1 diabetes. Reverse transcription of all isolated RNA meant that expressed TCRB transcripts were sequenced. Profiled with immunoSEQ multiplex PCR; TCRdb holds only in-frame clones, not every one. The sample has around 250,000 clones, about 30% seen once. Sequenced: central memory CD4+ T cells from blood. The receptors derive from a man under 40 in good health.

CDR3 in DNA: TGCGCCAGCAGCGGCGCGGGGGTAGCCAAAAACATTCAGTACTTC. Its translation is CASSGAGVAKNIQYF. The V and J genes are TRBV5-1 and TRBJ2-4; 7 bases match TRBD2. The germline V gene encodes CDR1 SGHRS and CDR2 YFSETQ. The V and J ends lost 4 bases and 0 bases, in that order; junction bases with no gene match: 4. The CDR3 loop spans 15 amino acids.

The CDR3 spells CASSLSTAVQETQYF. Here the CDR3 DNA reads TGTGCCAGCAGCTTATCCACAGCTGTTCAAGAGACCCAGTACTTC. The V gene is TRBV7-9, the J gene TRBJ2-5; D remains ambiguous. Germline V lookup: CDR1 SEHNR, CDR2 FQNEAQ (reference sequence). V was pared by 2 bases and J by 2 bases, with 12 bases between. The CDR3 covers 15 residues.

This clone occurred a few times. The genes are TRBV29-1 and TRBJ1-2, with D unresolved. V dropped 7 bases and J dropped 0 bases, with 21 bases sitting between them. This CDR3 contains 16 residues. Germline V lookup: CDR1 SQVTM, CDR2 ANQGSEA. The CDR3 sequence: CSALRTYGKANYGYTF. CDR3 DNA sequence: TGCAGCGCCCTCCGGACGTACGGCAAGGCTAACTATGGCTACACCTTC.

This clone was recorded many times. V usage is TRBV7-2 and J usage is TRBJ2-3, with TRBD2 matching 9 bases. CDR1 and CDR2 (germline): SGHTA, FQGNSA. The CDR3 has 16 residues. The J segment lost 4 bases and the V segment lost 1 base, leaving 6 bases of the junction unmatched. This CDR3 reads CASSLVSGSGADTQYF. The CDR3 DNA follows: TGTGCCAGCAGCTTAGTTAGCGGGAGTGGGGCAGATACGCAGTATTTT.

This sequence joins TRBV2 and TRBJ1-2; TRBD1 matches at 10 bases. Trimming at V came to 7 bases and at J to 6 bases, leaving 8 bases not matched to a gene. This CDR3 region has 14 residues. Germline lookup yields CDR1 SNHLY and CDR2 FYNNEI. The CDR3 bases are TGTGCCAGCATTCTTAGGACAGGGGGAAATGGCTACACCTTC. It codes for CASILRTGGNGYTF.

This chain links TRBV7-2 with TRBJ2-5, with 7 bases fitting TRBD2. V trimming: 4 bases; J trimming: 5 bases; junction bases outside the gene matches: 1. The germline V gene encodes CDR1 SGHTA and CDR2 FQGNSA. The CDR3 is 12 amino acids. The CDR3: CASSSAGETQYF. The CDR3 DNA reads as TGTGCCAGCAGCTCAGCGGGGGAGACCCAGTACTTC.

This clone was seen more than once but under ten times. The J gene is TRBJ2-3, the V gene TRBV29-1, with 8 bases identical to TRBD1. This CDR3 is built from 13 residues. With V trimmed by 6 bases and J by 5 bases, 7 bases remained unmatched. In germline, CDR1 is SQVTM, CDR2 ANQGSEA. CDR3 DNA: TGCAGCGTGAGGAACGACAGGGGAGATACGCAGTATTTT. Translating gives CSVRNDRGDTQYF.

The chain employs TRBV6-5 and TRBJ1-3, with no clear D. The CDR3 length is 12 residues. The V gene lost 11 bases and the J gene lost 0 bases, with 8 bases spanning the gap. Germline CDR1 is MNHEY and CDR2 is SVGAGI. The CDR3 loop is CAATDSGNTIYF. CDR3 nucleotide sequence: TGTGCCGCAACAGACTCTGGAAACACCATATATTTT.

The V call is TRBV29-1, the J call TRBJ2-3, with D hard to call. Per germline, CDR1 SQVTM and CDR2 ANQGSEA. There are 13 residues in the CDR3. The CDR3 loop is CGFGATSTDTQYF. In DNA form, the CDR3 reads TGCGGGTTTGGCGCTACCTCCACAGATACGCAGTATTTT.